A selection of T cell receptor beta chains follows, all from one sample in a study of a mutant IDH1 vaccine in newly diagnosed glioma. Their antigens remain unidentified. The repertoire was sequenced with immunoSEQ multiplex PCR; TCRdb's copy has only in-frame clones and lacks some. There are about 65,000 clones in the sample; about four fifths occur only once, and roughly 5.7% lies in the top ten. The source material was PBMCs, sampled from a glioma patient whose treatment included an IDH1 peptide vaccine. These receptors originate from a man aged 35 to 55 with glioma. Each CDR3 is given with its conserved first and last residue. D genes are given only for firm matches. Not every row has a clone size; where given, it reads once, few, many or a size class.

16 TRBJ2-1 TRBV21-1 . . TGTGCCAGCAGCACCACTATTAGCGGGGGTTACAATGAGCAGTTCTTC CASSTTISGGYNEQFF
16 TRBJ2-5 TRBV14 . . TGTGCCAGCAGCCAGTTGCAGGGCTGGGAACTCGAGACCCAGTACTTC CASSQLQGWELETQYF
13 TRBJ1-2 TRBV18 . few TGTGCCAGCTCACTTTCTCCTAACTATGGCTACACCTTC CASSLSPNYGYTF
13 TRBJ1-6 TRBV7-3 . . TGTGCCAGCAGCCCCCTGGTTGGTTCACCCCTCCACTTT CASSPLVGSPLHF
14 TRBJ1-2 TRBV4-3 . . TGCGCCAGCAGCCAAGAACAGGGAAGCTATGGCTACACCTTC CASSQEQGSYGYTF
15 TRBJ2-3 TRBV14 TRBD2 once TGTGCCAGCAGCCAAGAGGCGGGGGGGGCAGATACGCAGTATTTT CASSQEAGGADTQYF
13 TRBJ1-5 TRBV19 . . TGTGCCACCAGCAGGACAGTCAATCAGCCCCAGCATTTT CATSRTVNQPQHF
13 TRBJ1-2 TRBV6-4 TRBD1 . TGTGCCAGCAGTAAGGGACAGGGGATTGGCTACACCTTC CASSKGQGIGYTF
16 TRBJ1-4 TRBV19 TRBD1 . TGTGCCAGTAAGAGACAGGGGTACGGAACTAATGAAAAACTGTTTTTT CASKRQGYGTNEKLFF
14 TRBJ1-2 TRBV19 TRBD1 . TGTGCCAGTAGGAGACAGGGCCTTTTTGATGGCTACACCTTC CASRRQGLFDGYTF
13 TRBJ1-4 TRBV30 . few TGTGCCTGGAGTAAGGACCTTTGGGGAAAACTGTTTTTT CAWSKDLWGKLFF
11 TRBJ2-1 TRBV29-1 . . TGCAGCGTCGTCCTTGGCTATGAGCAGTTCTTC CSVVLGYEQFF
15 TRBJ1-2 TRBV15 TRBD1 medium-sized TGTGCCACCAGCAGAGATCGGGGACAGTACTATGGCTACACCTTC CATSRDRGQYYGYTF
12 TRBJ2-7 TRBV6-5 . . TGTGCCAGCAGTTACGAGCGGTTCGAGCAGTACTTC CASSYERFEQYF
12 TRBJ2-7 TRBV5-5 . . TGTGCCAGCACAGCTCCAACATACGAGCAGTACTTC CASTAPTYEQYF
13 TRBJ1-1 TRBV7-6 . . TGTGCCAGCAGGTACACAGGGAACACTGAAGCTTTCTTT CASRYTGNTEAFF